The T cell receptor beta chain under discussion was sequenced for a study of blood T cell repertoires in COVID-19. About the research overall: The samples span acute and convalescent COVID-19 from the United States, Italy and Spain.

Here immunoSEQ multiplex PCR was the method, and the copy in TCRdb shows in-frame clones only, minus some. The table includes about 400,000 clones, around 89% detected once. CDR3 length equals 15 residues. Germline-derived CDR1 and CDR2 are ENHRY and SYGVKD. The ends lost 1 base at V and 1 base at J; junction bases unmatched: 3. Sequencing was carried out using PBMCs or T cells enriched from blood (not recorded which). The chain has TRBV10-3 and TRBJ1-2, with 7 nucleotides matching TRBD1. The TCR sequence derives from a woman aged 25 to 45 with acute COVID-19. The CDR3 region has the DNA TGTGCCATCAGTGAGTATCGGGACAGTAACTATGGCTACACCTTC. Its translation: CAISEYRDSNYGYTF.